The text below deals with one T cell receptor beta chain. The CDR3 is made up of 16 amino acids. The V end was cut by 1 base, the J end by 1 base, with 15 bases between. The germline V gene encodes CDR1 SQVTM and CDR2 ANQGSEA. It was with a sample-barcoded 5' primer and a J-beta primer mix that a second PCR of roughly 7 to 11 cycles was run. MiXCR, applied by TCRdb to the 5' RACE reads, yields one record per CDR3 protein. The top ten clones hold over 6.5% of a sample with over 1,300,000 distinct CDR3 sequences, roughly 60% of them seen once. These data originate in a study of blood T cells in healthy people across ages.

The sequenced sample was blood. The receptor comes from a man younger than 35 in good health. V and J are TRBV29-1 and TRBJ2-3; D assignment may be TRBD1 or TRBD2 (6 bases each). The CDR3 DNA reads TGCAGCGTTGAAGTTCGCCCGGGGGCGGGCACAGATACGCAGTATTTT. Its translation: CSVEVRPGAGTDTQYF.